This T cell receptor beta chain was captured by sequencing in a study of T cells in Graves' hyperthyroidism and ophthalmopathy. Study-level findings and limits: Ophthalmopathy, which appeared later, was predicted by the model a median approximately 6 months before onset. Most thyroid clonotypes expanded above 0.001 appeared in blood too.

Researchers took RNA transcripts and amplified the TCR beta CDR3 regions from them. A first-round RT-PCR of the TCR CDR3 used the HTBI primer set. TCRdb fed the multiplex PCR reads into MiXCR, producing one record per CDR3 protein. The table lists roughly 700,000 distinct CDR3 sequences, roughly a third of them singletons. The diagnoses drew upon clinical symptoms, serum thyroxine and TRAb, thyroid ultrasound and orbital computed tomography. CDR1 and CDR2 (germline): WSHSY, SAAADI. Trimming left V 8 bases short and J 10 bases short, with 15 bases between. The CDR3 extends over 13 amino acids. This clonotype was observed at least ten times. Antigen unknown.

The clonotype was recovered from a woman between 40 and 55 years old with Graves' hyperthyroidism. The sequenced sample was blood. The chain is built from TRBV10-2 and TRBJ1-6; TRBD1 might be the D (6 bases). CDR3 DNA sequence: TGCGCCAGCGGCACAGGGTTTGACTCACCCCTCCACTTT. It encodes CASGTGFDSPLHF.